This T cell receptor beta chain was sequenced in a study of blood T cell repertoires in COVID-19. Study information: The United States, Italy and Spain supplied acute and convalescent COVID-19 samples. T cells, B-cell-depleted T cells, or PBMCs supplied cDNA or gDNA.

In the original workflow: Amplifying reference gene primers gave estimates of nucleated cell counts. Only in-frame clones appear in the TCRdb table, and some are missing; sequencing was by immunoSEQ multiplex PCR. V and J calls and clone size are given by that table; D and trimming were obtained from the DNA. The data hold roughly 280,000 clones, with about 87% observed a single time. Assignment of participants to cohorts was predicated upon participant-reported clinical history. Trimming pared 1 base from V and 6 bases from J, leaving 7 bases between. CDR3 length: 12 residues. The chain couples TRBV12-3 or TRBV12-4 to TRBJ2-7, with unresolved D. The TCR sequence derives from a woman aged 25 to 39 with acute COVID-19. Sequencing was done on a sample of PBMCs or T cells enriched from blood (not recorded which). CDR3 sequence: CASSLGAGEQYF. Here the CDR3 DNA reads TGTGCCAGCAGTTTAGGGGCCGGCGAGCAGTACTTC.